This TCR beta chain originates from a study of neurological immune-mediated disorders. The germline V gene encodes CDR1 DFQATT and CDR2 SNEGSKA (reference sequence). The length of the CDR3 is 16 residues. V gave up 4 bases and J gave up 3 bases, with 19 bases separating them. TCRdb re-derived calls from the 5' RACE reads in MiXCR, one entry per CDR3 protein. The table includes 71,000 or so distinct CDR3 sequences, about 5.5% detected once. At least ten counts were recorded for this clonotype. The sequenced material came from PBMCs. The chain joins TRBV20-1 to TRBJ2-4; TRBD2 might be the D (6 bases). The receptor was derived from a woman under 40 with multiple sclerosis. CDR3 in DNA: TGCAGTGCTACTCCGGTGGAGGGCGACGGCAAAAACATTCAGTACTTC. This encodes CSATPVEGDGKNIQYF.